The 20 T cell receptor beta chains in this list originate from one sample, sequenced in a study of memory CD4+ T cells and cytomegalovirus serostatus. Repertoires were generated with immunoSEQ multiplex PCR, while TCRdb's copy carries only in-frame clones and drops some. In the table there are some 73,000 clones, roughly 80% of which are singletons. The sort gate was single viable CD3+CD4+CD8-CD45RO+ cells for memory CD4+ T cells. Sequenced material: memory CD4+ T cells from blood. All receptors derive from an adult in good health and CMV-seropositive.

The V and J genes are TRBV11-2 and TRBJ2-5; possibly TRBD2 for D (5 bases). Germline V gives CDR1 SGHAT, CDR2 FQNNGV. V was clipped by 5 bases and J by 5 bases, with 12 bases between them. CDR3 length equals 13 residues. The CDR3 DNA sequence: TGTGCCAGCAGCCTCGGGGTAGCCGAGACCCAGTACTTC. It codes for CASSLGVAETQYF.

This clone occurred once. This sequence joins TRBV19 and TRBJ2-6, with D perhaps being TRBD1 or TRBD2 (5 bases each). CDR1 is LNHDA, CDR2 SQIVND, per germline (reference sequence). The CDR3 totals 16 residues. V dropped 3 bases and J dropped 0 bases, with 9 bases sitting between them. This CDR3 is CASSIEGNSGANVLTF. DNA for the CDR3: TGTGCCAGTAGTATTGAGGGGAACTCTGGGGCCAACGTCCTGACTTTC.

This clone was observed a handful of times. The chain is built from TRBV11-3 and TRBJ1-1, with a tentative D call TRBD1 (5 bases). The CDR3 extends over 14 amino acids. Germline CDR1 reads SGHNT; CDR2 reads YENEEA. V was clipped by 5 bases and J by 3 bases, with 13 bases between them. The CDR3 nucleotides read TGTGCCAGCAGCCCACAGACGGGGGACACTGAAGCTTTCTTT. The encoded protein is CASSPQTGDTEAFF.

This chain joins TRBV5-1 and TRBJ1-1; D might be TRBD1 (6 bases). CDR3 size: 14 residues. Germline lookup yields CDR1 SGHRS and CDR2 YFSETQ. V lost 2 bases to trimming and J lost 4 bases, with 12 bases between them. The CDR3 DNA sequence: TGCGCCAGCAGCTTACAGGGTGGCGGCACTGAAGCTTTCTTT. Translated, it gives CASSLQGGGTEAFF. The complete variable domain, with remaining parts taken from reference TRBV5-1 and TRBJ1-1, reads KAGVTQTPRYLIKTRGQQVTLSCSPISGHRSVSWYQQTPGQGLQFLFEYFSETQRNKGNFPGRFSGRQFSNSRSEMNVSTLELGDSALYLCASSLQGGGTEAFFGQGTRLTVV.

This clone was recorded a few times. This chain links TRBV10-3 with TRBJ1-2; a weak D match, TRBD1 (5 bases). CDR1 ENHRY and CDR2 SYGVKD come from the germline V gene. V shed 3 bases and J shed 5 bases, with 7 bases lying between them. There are 12 residues in the CDR3. In nucleotides, the CDR3 is TGTGCCATCAGTGAAAGACAGTATGGCTACACCTTC. Protein sequence: CAISERQYGYTF.

This sequence joins TRBV5-1 and TRBJ2-4; 8 bases match TRBD1. Germline CDR1 and CDR2: SGHRS and YFSETQ. The CDR3 covers 15 residues. The V and J ends lost 1 base and 6 bases, in that order; junction bases with no gene match: 6. This CDR3 reads CASSLIPGQVNIQYF. In DNA, the CDR3 is TGCGCCAGCAGCTTGATACCGGGACAGGTAAACATTCAGTACTTC. The full variable domain, its missing parts supplied by reference TRBV5-1 and TRBJ2-4, is KAGVTQTPRYLIKTRGQQVTLSCSPISGHRSVSWYQQTPGQGLQFLFEYFSETQRNKGNFPGRFSGRQFSNSRSEMNVSTLELGDSALYLCASSLIPGQVNIQYFGAGTRLSVL.

In this sample, this clone turned up a few times. The gene calls are TRBV10-3 and TRBJ1-5, with D maybe TRBD1 (6 bases). With 0 bases removed from V and 5 bases from J, the gap between germline ends came to 8 bases. Germline V lookup: CDR1 ENHRY, CDR2 SYGVKD. There are 14 residues in the CDR3. The chain's CDR3 is CAISESRGDQPQHF. As DNA, the CDR3 is TGTGCCATCAGTGAGTCGAGGGGGGATCAGCCCCAGCATTTT.

The chain uses TRBV5-4 and TRBJ2-3; no firm D call. CDR3 length: 14 residues. Between the trimmed V and J ends, which lost 3 bases and 3 bases, there was a span of 11 bases. Germline values: CDR1 SGHNT, CDR2 YYREEE (reference sequence). The CDR3 region is CASSWATGTDTQYF. Here the CDR3 DNA reads TGTGCCAGCAGCTGGGCGACCGGAACAGATACGCAGTATTTT.

V and J are TRBV6-5 and TRBJ2-3; 7 bases map to TRBD2. V was pared by 3 bases and J by 2 bases, with 2 bases of the junction left unmatched. This CDR3 has 14 residues. Germline loops: CDR1 MNHEY, CDR2 SVGAGI. The CDR3 loop reads CASSYSGPTDTQYF. CDR3 nucleotides: TGTGCCAGCAGTTATAGCGGGCCCACAGATACGCAGTATTTT.

V usage is TRBV6-6 and J usage is TRBJ2-5, with D possibly TRBD1 on 5 matching bases. The CDR3 spans 14 residues. Germline lookup yields CDR1 MNHNY and CDR2 SVGAGI (reference sequence). V lost 0 bases and J 4 bases, leaving 9 bases between the germline ends. CDR3 loop: CASSYSRQRETQYF. CDR3 sequence (DNA): TGTGCCAGCAGTTACTCAAGACAGAGAGAGACCCAGTACTTC.

The V gene is TRBV5-1, the J gene TRBJ1-3; D is unresolved. Trimming took off 4 bases at V and 0 bases at J, with 11 bases between the two ends. Germline CDR1 is SGHRS and CDR2 is YFSETQ. The CDR3 is 15 residues long. CDR3 residues: CASSPEWDSGNTIYF. The CDR3 nucleotides are TGCGCCAGCAGCCCGGAATGGGACTCTGGAAACACCATATATTTT.

This clone came up a few times. This chain joins TRBV28 and TRBJ2-7; 11 bases fit TRBD1. The V gene end was trimmed by 7 bases and the J gene end by 5 bases; junction bases not matched to a gene: 13. The length of the CDR3 is 16 residues. Germline CDR1 reads MDHEN; CDR2 reads SYDVKM. CDR3 protein: CASTTYWTGGKDEQYF. CDR3 coding DNA: TGTGCCAGCACTACTTATTGGACAGGGGGCAAGGACGAGCAGTACTTC.

This rearrangement joins TRBV5-4 to TRBJ1-4, with D possibly being TRBD1 (5 bases). Germline V gene data show CDR1 as SGHNT and CDR2 as YYREEE (reference sequence). The CDR3 spans 13 residues. V was cut by 1 base and J by 7 bases, with 8 bases left in between. The CDR3 DNA sequence: TGTGCCAGCAGCTTGAAAGGGGTTGAAAAACTGTTTTTT. This codes for CASSLKGVEKLFF.

V and J are TRBV19 and TRBJ2-7; 9 nucleotides match TRBD2. CDR3 length: 15 residues. Trimming removed 3 bases from V and 2 bases from J; junction bases left unmatched: 5. Germline loops: CDR1 LNHDA, CDR2 SQIVND (reference sequence). The DNA for the CDR3 is TGTGCCAGTAGTATTTCCGGGACTAGCCCCTACGAGCAGTACTTC. Its protein is CASSISGTSPYEQYF.

The rearrangement uses TRBV6-1 and TRBJ1-1; D not certain. V lost 4 bases and J lost 0, with 6 bases in between. CDR1 and CDR2 from the germline V gene are MNHNS and SASEGT. This CDR3 is built from 13 residues. CDR3 in amino acids: CASSVQMNTEAFF. CDR3 DNA: TGTGCCAGCAGTGTCCAGATGAACACTGAAGCTTTCTTT.

This clone was counted a few times. J is TRBJ2-7 and V is TRBV7-2; D is possibly TRBD2 (7 bases). With 3 bases removed from V and 0 bases from J, the gap between germline ends came to 12 bases. There are 15 residues in the CDR3. CDR1 is SGHTA, CDR2 FQGNSA, per germline. CDR3 loop: CASSFRGAPSYEQYF. DNA of the CDR3: TGTGCCAGCAGCTTCCGGGGGGCACCCTCCTACGAGCAGTACTTC.

CDR3 nucleotide sequence: TGTGCCAGCAGTTACTCGGTTCCGGAGGGTACTGAAGCTTTCTTT. Residues: CASSYSVPEGTEAFF. The chain has TRBV6-5 and TRBJ1-1; D is undetermined. The germline V gene encodes CDR1 MNHEY and CDR2 SVGAGI. The CDR3 is 15 residues long. V was clipped by 0 bases and J by 5 bases, with 13 bases between them.

The J gene is TRBJ2-1, the V gene TRBV30, with D possibly being TRBD1 or TRBD2 (5 bases each). The ends were cut back, 3 bases at V and 7 bases at J, with 13 bases in the middle. The CDR3 totals 13 residues. Germline CDR1 and CDR2: GTSNPN and SVGIG (reference sequence). CDR3 nucleotides: TGTGCCTGGAGCCACTTTGAGGGGAATGAGCAGTTCTTC. This sequence encodes CAWSHFEGNEQFF.

V and J are TRBV21-1 and TRBJ2-2; the D segment call TRBD1 is taken from the table without a DNA check. TRBV21-1 constitutes a pseudogene. The CDR3 is 17 residues long. CDR3 loop: CASSILKGQQNTGELFF. The CDR3 coding sequence is TGTGCCAGCAGCATCCTTAAGGGGCAGCAGAACACCGGGGAGCTGTTTTTT.

The genes are TRBV28 and TRBJ2-5, with a weak D call TRBD1 (5 bases). Looked up from germline, CDR1 is MDHEN and CDR2 is SYDVKM. V was shortened by 7 bases and J by 1 base, with 16 bases between the two germline ends. There are 15 residues in the CDR3. In DNA form, the CDR3 reads TGTGCCAGCAACCTCCCCTGGGGCAGCCAAGAGACCCAGTACTTC. Amino acids: CASNLPWGSQETQYF.